The rows below give T cell receptor beta chains drawn from one sample of a study of T cell repertoires in cytomegalovirus infection. No antigen has been assigned to these receptors. TCRdb processed the reads anew with MiXCR; each CDR3 protein has one entry. The table shows 750,000 to 900,000 distinct CDR3 sequences, with about 28% occurring only once. The input for sequencing was cultured CD8+ T cells from PBMCs, taken from culture after CMV antigen stimulation. All receptors come from a human donor in good health (CMV status not recorded). Some clones in this sample may be carry-over from other donors' samples. CDR3s include the opening cysteine and the closing phenylalanine or tryptophan. The D gene is left open where the match is weak. Rows may omit the clone size; those that give it use once, few, many or a size class.

>TRBV7-8|TRBD1|many|TRBJ1-5
CASSLFLDRDNPQHF
TGTGCCAGCAGCCTCTTTCTTGACAGGGATAATCCCCAGCATTTT
>TRBV14|.|few|TRBJ1-2
CASSPSISYGYTF
TGTGCCAGCAGCCCCAGCATCTCCTATGGCTACACCTTC
>TRBV7-8|TRBD1|many|TRBJ2-1
CASQDRGPYNEQFF
TGTGCCAGCCAGGACAGGGGGCCTTACAATGAGCAGTTCTTC
>TRBV7-9|.|few|TRBJ1-3
CASSLWDRGNTIYF
TGTGCCAGCAGCTTATGGGATCGCGGTAACACCATATATTTT
>TRBV4-1|.|.|TRBJ2-1
CASSQASGIEQFF
TGCGCCAGCAGCCAAGCCTCAGGGATTGAGCAGTTCTTC
>TRBV20-1|TRBD1|once|TRBJ2-5
CSARGRAGGDISF
TGCAGTGCTAGAGGCCGTGCAGGGGGTGATATCTCATTC
>TRBV27|.|.|TRBJ2-7
CATSDKPSYEQYF
TGTGCCACCTCGGACAAACCTTCCTACGAGCAGTACTTC
>TRBV6-5|TRBD1|many|TRBJ2-2
CASSSGTANTGELFF
TGTGCCAGCAGTTCCGGGACAGCGAACACCGGGGAGCTGTTTTTT
>TRBV6-5|TRBD1|few|TRBJ1-2
CASSYRDRGLANYGYTF
TGTGCCAGCAGTTACCGGGACAGGGGACTCGCTAACTATGGCTACACCTTC
>TRBV15|TRBD1|.|TRBJ2-2
CATSTDRADTGELFF
TGTGCCACCAGTACGGACAGGGCGGACACCGGGGAGCTGTTTTTT
>TRBV6-2/TRBV6-3|TRBD2|.|TRBJ2-3
CASSPLAGAPDTQYF
TGTGCCAGCAGCCCTCTAGCGGGGGCCCCAGATACGCAGTATTTT
>TRBV7-4|.|.|TRBJ1-5
CASSLADTSNQPQHF
TGTGCCAGCAGCTTAGCAGACACTAGCAATCAGCCCCAGCATTTT
>TRBV19|.|.|TRBJ1-1
CASSMLADLDTEAFF
TGTGCCAGTAGTATGCTCGCAGATTTGGACACTGAAGCTTTCTTT
>TRBV19|.|.|TRBJ1-3
CASSYISGNTIYF
TGTGCCAGTTCTTATATCTCTGGAAACACCATATATTTT
>TRBV20-1|.|.|TRBJ1-1
CSAPQTEIMNTEAFF
TGCAGTGCACCACAGACAGAGATCATGAACACTGAAGCTTTCTTT
>TRBV7-9|TRBD1|.|TRBJ2-4
CANSLKQGAFAKNIQYF
TGTGCCAACAGCTTAAAACAGGGGGCTTTTGCCAAAAACATTCAGTACTTC
>TRBV7-2|.|medium-sized|TRBJ1-1
CASSPRTDLTYTEAFF
TGTGCCAGCAGCCCTCGGACAGATCTAACCTACACTGAAGCTTTCTTT
>TRBV29-1|TRBD2|few|TRBJ2-5
CSVVPGLAGGQETQYF
TGCAGCGTTGTCCCCGGACTAGCGGGGGGCCAAGAGACCCAGTACTTC
>TRBV20-1|.|.|TRBJ1-4
CSARERGRGNEKLFF
TGCAGTGCTAGAGAAAGGGGCAGGGGTAATGAAAAACTGTTTTTT
>TRBV7-9|.|many|TRBJ1-1
CASSLSYGKTGEAFF
TGTGCCAGCAGCTTAAGTTACGGGAAAACAGGGGAAGCTTTCTTT
>TRBV5-4|.|.|TRBJ2-2
CASPAGAGELFF
TGTGCCAGCCCAGCGGGTGCCGGGGAGCTGTTTTTT
>TRBV7-8|TRBD2|many|TRBJ2-5
CASSLEERGLAGVETQYF
TGTGCCAGCAGCTTAGAGGAGAGAGGACTAGCGGGGGTAGAGACCCAGTACTTC
>TRBV2|TRBD1|.|TRBJ1-1
CASSERGQIMNTEAFF
TGTGCCAGCAGTGAAAGGGGGCAGATTATGAACACTGAAGCTTTCTTT
>TRBV10-2|.|.|TRBJ1-4
CASSAPGGLSATNEKLFF
TGCGCCAGCAGTGCCCCGGGGGGTCTCTCCGCAACTAATGAAAAACTGTTTTTT
>TRBV12-3/TRBV12-4|TRBD2|few|TRBJ2-6
CASSSSSGGSSGANVLTF
TGTGCCAGCAGCAGTTCGAGCGGGGGGTCCTCTGGGGCCAACGTCCTGACTTTC
>TRBV7-9|TRBD1|many|TRBJ2-2
CASRVDRATGELFF
TGTGCCAGCAGAGTGGACAGGGCGACCGGGGAGCTGTTTTTT
>TRBV12-3/TRBV12-4|.|few|TRBJ1-1
CASSLIPGSGTEAFF
TGTGCCAGCAGCCTAATCCCAGGGAGCGGCACTGAAGCTTTCTTT
>TRBV2|TRBD1|few|TRBJ1-5
CASSEGQGRQPQHF
TGTGCCAGCAGTGAGGGACAGGGTCGACAGCCCCAGCATTTT
>TRBV12-3/TRBV12-4|.|many|TRBJ1-1
CASSSSPEAFF
TGTGCCAGCAGTTCTTCCCCTGAAGCTTTCTTT
>TRBV28|TRBD1|many|TRBJ2-1
CASSLVGKRTGTVNEQFF
TGTGCCAGCAGTTTAGTGGGAAAACGGACAGGGACGGTCAATGAGCAGTTCTTC
>TRBV6-6|.|few|TRBJ2-1
CASSYPGAPYNEQFF
TGTGCCAGCAGTTACCCGGGTGCACCCTACAATGAGCAGTTCTTC
>TRBV12-3/TRBV12-4|.|many|TRBJ2-2
CASSPPFVGGAGELFF
TGTGCCAGCAGCCCCCCTTTCGTAGGAGGGGCCGGGGAGCTGTTTTTT
>TRBV7-4|.|.|TRBJ2-5
CASRLIEETQYF
TGTGCCAGCAGATTAATCGAAGAGACCCAGTACTTC
>TRBV7-8|.|many|TRBJ1-5
CASSLLPGSRQPQHF
TGTGCCAGCAGCTTACTGCCAGGGTCCAGGCAGCCCCAGCATTTT
>TRBV6-6|.|.|TRBJ1-5
CASSYDGTQPQHF
TGTGCCAGCAGTTACGACGGGACTCAGCCCCAGCATTTT
>TRBV5-4|TRBD2|.|TRBJ2-1
CASSSPGLAGRNEQFF
TGTGCCAGCAGCTCCCCGGGACTAGCGGGGAGGAATGAGCAGTTCTTC
>TRBV5-1|.|few|TRBJ1-1
CASSPTDRTEAFF
TGCGCCAGCAGCCCAACCGACAGAACTGAAGCTTTCTTT
>TRBV19|.|few|TRBJ1-5
CASSITVSNQPQHF
TGTGCCAGTAGTATTACAGTTAGCAATCAGCCCCAGCATTTT
>TRBV6-1|.|few|TRBJ2-1
CASSEVPRSQFF
TGTGCCAGCAGTGAGGTCCCCAGGTCGCAGTTCTTC
>TRBV6-6|TRBD1|.|TRBJ2-1
CASSEGQPFF
TGTGCCAGCAGTGAGGGACAGCCGTTCTTC
>TRBV7-4|.|.|TRBJ1-5
CASSQAGGLGQPQHF
TGTGCCAGCAGCCAGGCGGGCGGACTTGGACAGCCCCAGCATTTT
>TRBV4-3|.|.|TRBJ1-4
CASSQKGPPATNEKLFF
TGCGCCAGCAGCCAAAAAGGCCCCCCGGCAACTAATGAAAAACTGTTTTTT
>TRBV5-6|.|.|TRBJ1-2
CASTFRRGYYGYTF
TGTGCCAGCACCTTCAGGAGGGGGTACTATGGCTACACCTTC
>TRBV5-4|.|.|TRBJ2-7
CASSFLDSYEQYF
TGTGCCAGCAGCTTCCTGGACAGCTACGAGCAGTACTTC
>TRBV7-9|.|.|TRBJ2-1
CASSPRVGSSYNEQFF
TGTGCCAGCAGCCCCAGAGTGGGGAGCTCCTACAATGAGCAGTTCTTC
>TRBV7-6|TRBD2|.|TRBJ2-1
CASSIQLAGAYNEQFF
TGTGCCAGCAGCATACAACTAGCGGGGGCCTACAATGAGCAGTTCTTC
>TRBV7-9|.|.|TRBJ2-1
CASSPEAGPYNEQFF
TGTGCCAGCAGCCCGGAAGCGGGTCCTTACAATGAGCAGTTCTTC
>TRBV19|.|.|TRBJ2-5
CASSISGLGQETQYF
TGTGCCAGTAGTATTTCCGGGCTGGGGCAAGAGACCCAGTACTTC
>TRBV11-2|TRBD2|.|TRBJ2-3
CASSSMDVLAADTQYF
TGTGCCAGCAGCTCAATGGATGTACTAGCGGCAGATACGCAGTATTTT
>TRBV7-6|.|many|TRBJ2-3
CASSLVVGFTDTQYF
TGTGCCAGCAGCTTAGTAGTGGGCTTCACAGATACGCAGTATTTT
>TRBV29-1|.|.|TRBJ1-2
CSVEDWTSGGGYTF
TGCAGCGTTGAAGACTGGACTTCGGGTGGTGGCTACACCTTC
>TRBV10-3|.|.|TRBJ2-7
CAISVWGIDSYEQYF
TGTGCCATCAGTGTTTGGGGGATCGACTCCTACGAGCAGTACTTC
>TRBV19|.|.|TRBJ1-5
CASSIDPPDIAYQPQHF
TGTGCCAGTAGTATAGATCCCCCGGATATAGCATATCAGCCCCAGCATTTT
>TRBV7-9|TRBD2|.|TRBJ2-5
CASSLALTLAGGPEETQYF
TGTGCCAGCAGCTTAGCGCTCACACTAGCGGGGGGGCCTGAAGAGACCCAGTACTTC
>TRBV6-2/TRBV6-3|TRBD1|once|TRBJ1-1
CASRVRDRGGEAFF
TGTGCCAGCAGAGTGCGGGACAGGGGTGGTGAAGCTTTCTTT